Presented here are 15 T cell receptor beta chains from one specimen sequenced in a study of T cells in localized non-small cell lung cancer. Assay: immunoSEQ multiplex PCR; the TCRdb copy retains only in-frame clones and omits some. This repertoire shows approximately 15,000 clones, around 91% found once; its top ten account for roughly 1.2%. The specimen was peripheral blood mononuclear cells, collected before any cancer treatment. The receptors stem from a woman aged 35 to 75 with stage III lung adenocarcinoma.

This clone came up a few times. The chain joins TRBV4-1 to TRBJ2-1; possibly TRBD2 for D (6 bases). CDR1 MGHRA and CDR2 YSYEKL come from the germline V gene. The CDR3 loop spans 17 amino acids. With 0 bases removed from V and 2 bases from J, the gap between germline ends came to 14 bases. CDR3 protein: CASSQEVSRGAYNEQFF. The DNA for the CDR3 is TGCGCCAGCAGCCAAGAGGTTTCGCGGGGAGCCTACAATGAGCAGTTCTTC.

In nucleotides, the CDR3 is TGTGCCAGCAGTCCCTGGGGGTTTACAGATACGCAGTATTTT. Its translation: CASSPWGFTDTQYF. The chain carries TRBV27 and TRBJ2-3; the D call may be TRBD1 or TRBD2 (5 bases each). The CDR3 loop spans 14 amino acids. CDR1 and CDR2 from the germline V gene are MNHEY and SMNVEV (reference sequence). Deletions cut 5 bases from V and 3 bases from J, with 12 bases between.

The chain links TRBV28 to TRBJ1-6; D uncertain. This CDR3 is 14 amino acids long. Trimming cost V 2 bases and J 8 bases, with 10 bases left between them. Looked up from germline, CDR1 is MDHEN and CDR2 is SYDVKM. The CDR3 sequence is CASSLGQDYSPLHF. The CDR3 DNA reads TGTGCCAGCAGTTTAGGGCAGGATTATTCACCCCTCCACTTT.

The rearrangement uses TRBV6-5 and TRBJ2-2, with D tentatively TRBD2 (5 bases). V shed 6 bases and J shed 5 bases, with 16 bases lying between them. This CDR3 has 15 residues. From germline, CDR1 is MNHEY and CDR2 SVGAGI. CDR3 protein: CASSRLGLGTGELFF. The CDR3 DNA sequence: TGTGCCAGCAGCCGGCTAGGACTGGGAACCGGGGAGCTGTTTTTT.

J is TRBJ1-3 and V is TRBV6-6; the match to TRBD1 covers 9 bases. The CDR3 extends over 16 amino acids. V shed 5 bases, J shed 4 bases, and the junction held 9 bases outside the gene matches. Germline CDR1 reads MNHNY; CDR2 reads SVGAGI (reference sequence). CDR3 nucleotide sequence: TGTGCCAGCAGTCATCAAGGACAGGGGAAGGGAAACACCATATATTTT. It is translated as CASSHQGQGKGNTIYF.

The chain uses TRBV10-3 and TRBJ2-7; no reliable D call. V shed 2 bases and J shed 4 bases, with 9 bases lying between them. CDR1 and CDR2 from the germline V gene are ENHRY and SYGVKD. There are 13 residues in the CDR3. DNA for the CDR3: TGTGCCATCAGTGAGGCAGGTCGGTACGAGCAGTACTTC. Encoded protein: CAISEAGRYEQYF.

The chain uses TRBV10-3 and TRBJ2-3; the D call may be TRBD1 or TRBD2 (5 bases each). CDR3 length: 12 amino acids. Trimming cost V 6 bases and J 6 bases, with 10 bases left between them. Per the germline V gene, CDR1 is ENHRY and CDR2 is SYGVKD. The CDR3 is CAIRGTRDTQYF. The CDR3 bases are TGTGCCATCAGGGGGACCCGCGATACGCAGTATTTT.

The V gene is TRBV9, the J gene TRBJ2-1; 10 positions agree with TRBD2. This CDR3 contains 17 residues. Germline V CDR1 and CDR2: SGDLS, YYNGEE. Trimming cost V 0 bases and J 7 bases; bases outside gene matches: 10. The CDR3 reads CASSVGAAGGRLNEQFF. CDR3 bases: TGTGCCAGCAGCGTAGGAGCAGCGGGAGGGAGATTAAATGAGCAGTTCTTC.

This clone was observed once. The J gene is TRBJ1-1, the V gene TRBV5-1, with D perhaps TRBD1 (5 bases). The CDR3 runs 14 residues. Germline values: CDR1 SGHRS, CDR2 YFSETQ. V was shortened by 5 bases and J by 1 base, with 12 bases between the two germline ends. The CDR3 bases are TGCGCCAGCAGAGCGGGGGAGGGGAACACTGAAGCTTTCTTT. Translating gives CASRAGEGNTEAFF.

The chain carries TRBV7-2 and TRBJ1-2, with D hard to call. The CDR3 loop spans 10 amino acids. The germline gives CDR1 SGHTA, CDR2 FQGNSA. Trimming removed 6 bases from V and 7 bases from J, with 6 bases in between. CDR3 amino acids: CASRKIGYTF. DNA for the CDR3: TGTGCCAGCAGGAAGATTGGCTACACCTTC.

V and J are TRBV27 and TRBJ2-7; 9 bases agree with TRBD2. J was trimmed by 2 bases and V by 0 bases; bases with no gene match: 5. The CDR3 length is 16 residues. Germline V gene lookup returns CDR1 MNHEY and CDR2 SMNVEV (reference sequence). This CDR3 reads CASSLSISGGTYEQYF. The CDR3 DNA reads as TGTGCCAGCAGTTTATCGATCAGCGGGGGGACCTACGAGCAGTACTTC.

This rearrangement joins TRBV27 to TRBJ2-1; either TRBD1 or TRBD2 may fit D (5 bases each). The CDR3 sequence is 14 residues long. Germline V gives CDR1 MNHEY, CDR2 SMNVEV (reference sequence). V lost 7 bases to trimming and J lost 9 bases, with 19 bases between them. CDR3 nucleotide sequence: TGTGCCAGCACACGGTCGGGGACCGCCGGTGAGCAGTTCTTC. Its protein is CASTRSGTAGEQFF.

The J gene is TRBJ2-7, the V gene TRBV9; tentative D call: TRBD1 (7 bases). CDR3 length: 14 residues. Germline CDR1 SGDLS, CDR2 YYNGEE. Trimming took 7 bases from V and 2 from J, leaving 16 bases between them. CDR3 nucleotides: TGTGCCAGCTCCCGGGGCGGGACAGCCTACGAGCAGTACTTC. Amino acids: CASSRGGTAYEQYF.

The V gene is TRBV14, the J gene TRBJ2-7; unclear D gene. The V and J ends lost 1 base and 6 bases respectively, with 7 bases between them. CDR3 length equals 12 residues. Looked up from germline, CDR1 is SGHDN and CDR2 is FVKESK. The CDR3 sequence is CASSQVDVEQYF. CDR3 sequence (DNA): TGTGCCAGCAGCCAAGTTGACGTCGAGCAGTACTTC. Full variable domain (rest looked up from reference TRBV14 and TRBJ2-7): EAGVTQFPSHSVIEKGQTVTLRCDPISGHDNLYWYRRVMGKEIKFLLHFVKESKQDESGMPNNRFLAERTGGTYSTLKVQPAELEDSGVYFCASSQVDVEQYFGPGTRLTVT.

This rearrangement joins TRBV27 to TRBJ1-6; no firm D call. This CDR3 region has 15 residues. V lost 4 bases to trimming and J lost 7 bases, with 14 bases between them. Germline-derived CDR1 and CDR2 are MNHEY and SMNVEV (reference sequence). The CDR3, as DNA: TGTGCCAGCAGTTCCCTATTAGAAGGAAATTCACCCCTCCACTTT. Translating gives CASSSLLEGNSPLHF.